The sample holds one count of the clone carrying this T cell receptor (beta chain). Recovered status in Cohort 3 required two negative PCRs, clearance, or symptom resolution. This sample stems from a study of blood T cell repertoires in COVID-19. In the study overall: The United States, Italy and Spain provided the acute and convalescent COVID-19 samples. The cDNA or gDNA used as material had been derived from T cells, B-cell-depleted T cells, or PBMCs.

TCRdb's table, derived via immunoSEQ multiplex PCR, lists solely in-frame clones and lacks some. Of 150,000 to 200,000 clones listed, over 75% are singletons. This clonotype was sampled from a man aged 40-49 years who had recovered from COVID-19. What was sequenced was PBMCs or T cells enriched from blood (not recorded which).

DNA of the CDR3: TGCGCCAGCAGCCGGGGACTAGCGGGGGGCGGTGAGCAGTTCTTC. Encoded protein: CASSRGLAGGGEQFF. The chain links TRBV5-1 to TRBJ2-1; TRBD2 aligns across 15 bases. J lost 9 bases, V lost 4 bases, and 5 bases had no gene match. The CDR3 is made up of 15 amino acids. The germline V gene encodes CDR1 SGHRS and CDR2 YFSETQ.